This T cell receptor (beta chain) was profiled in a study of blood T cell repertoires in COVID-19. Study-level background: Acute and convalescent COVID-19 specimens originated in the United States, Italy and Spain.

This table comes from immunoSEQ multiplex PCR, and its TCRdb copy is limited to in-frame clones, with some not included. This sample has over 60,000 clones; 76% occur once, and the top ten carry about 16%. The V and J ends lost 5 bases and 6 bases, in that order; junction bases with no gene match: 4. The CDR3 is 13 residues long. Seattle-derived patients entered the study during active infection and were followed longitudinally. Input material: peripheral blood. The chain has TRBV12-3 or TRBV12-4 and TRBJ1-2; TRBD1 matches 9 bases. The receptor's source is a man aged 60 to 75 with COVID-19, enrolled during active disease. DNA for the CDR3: TGTGCCAGCAGTCCGGACAGGGGAAATGGCTACACCTTC. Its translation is CASSPDRGNGYTF.